Following are 12 T cell receptor beta chains from one sample sequenced in a study of T cell changes during pregnancy in multiple sclerosis. Assay used: immunoSEQ multiplex PCR; TCRdb lists only in-frame clones, some missing. The table lists some 19,000 clones, 88% of them singletons. Sequenced here: CD8+ T cells from peripheral blood mononuclear cells, sampled after pregnancy. The receptors here all came from a female donor in good health, enrolled as a control in a pregnancy study.

The CDR3 region has the DNA TGTGCCAGTAGTATTGGGAGGTTCCTAGGGGAGAACACTGAAGCTTTCTTT. Translated: CASSIGRFLGENTEAFF. The chain recombines TRBV19 with TRBJ1-1; D may be TRBD1 (5 bases). Germline-derived CDR1 and CDR2 are LNHDA and SQIVND (reference sequence). The CDR3 is 17 amino acids. V dropped 3 bases and J dropped 1 base, with 18 bases sitting between them.

This chain links TRBV19 with TRBJ2-1, with TRBD2 matching over 9 bases. V lost 6 bases to trimming and J lost 10 bases; unmatched junction nucleotides: 7. Germline CDR1 LNHDA, CDR2 SQIVND (reference sequence). This CDR3 is built from 13 residues. The CDR3 region has the DNA TGTGCCAGTAGGGCGGGGGGGCTAGAGGAGCAGTTCTTC. Encoded protein: CASRAGGLEEQFF.

V usage is TRBV4-3 and J usage is TRBJ2-1, with a possible D match to TRBD1 (6 bases). Germline-derived CDR1 and CDR2 are LGHNA and YSLEER. This CDR3 is built from 16 residues. V was shortened by 5 bases and J by 8 bases, with 22 bases between the two germline ends. The CDR3 reads CASSLEDSFVFYEQFF. DNA of the CDR3: TGCGCCAGCAGCTTAGAGGACAGTTTTGTTTTCTATGAGCAGTTCTTC.

This clone was seen a single time. The chain couples TRBV7-2 to TRBJ2-7, with a possible D match to TRBD2 (6 bases). The CDR3 is 15 residues long. V was shortened by 1 base and J by 2 bases, with 12 bases between the two germline ends. Germline CDR1 is SGHTA and CDR2 is FQGNSA. CDR3 sequence (DNA): TGTGCCAGCAGCTTAGGTACGGGGGTCGCCTACGAGCAGTACTTC. The encoded protein is CASSLGTGVAYEQYF.

This chain joins TRBV4-3 and TRBJ1-1, with unresolved D. Trimming left V 0 bases short and J 11 bases short, with 13 bases between. Germline CDR1 LGHNA, CDR2 YSLEER. The CDR3 has 13 amino acids. The CDR3, as DNA: TGCGCCAGCAGCCAAGATCCCGCCAGATGGGCTTTCTTT. It is translated as CASSQDPARWAFF.

The chain uses TRBV11-2 and TRBJ1-2; TRBD1 might be the D (5 bases). Trimming removed 5 bases at V and 3 bases at J, with 13 bases between. The CDR3 has 14 amino acids. Looked up from germline, CDR1 is SGHAT and CDR2 is FQNNGV. The CDR3 DNA follows: TGTGCCAGCAGCGGCAACACAGGTGACTATGGCTACACCTTC. As protein: CASSGNTGDYGYTF.

The V call is TRBV13, the J call TRBJ2-5, with 11 bases matching TRBD2. The CDR3 runs to 17 residues. Germline CDR1 and CDR2: PRHDT and FYEKMQ (reference sequence). Germline trimming cut 4 bases from V and 2 bases from J; bases unmatched to any gene: 9. The CDR3 protein is CASSSEALAGAQETQYF. For the CDR3, the DNA is TGTGCCAGCAGCTCGGAAGCACTAGCGGGGGCACAAGAGACCCAGTACTTC.

The chain combines TRBV10-3 with TRBJ1-3; D possibly corresponds to TRBD1 (6 bases). The CDR3 contains 15 residues. Germline V gene data show CDR1 as ENHRY and CDR2 as SYGVKD. Trimming left V 6 bases short and J 0 bases short, with 12 bases between. CDR3 region: CAISPDRSSGNTIYF. In DNA form, the CDR3 reads TGTGCCATCAGCCCGGACAGAAGCTCTGGAAACACCATATATTTT.

V usage is TRBV29-1 and J usage is TRBJ2-1, with D tentatively TRBD2 (7 bases). V was trimmed by 0 bases and J by 6 bases, leaving 15 bases between them. The CDR3 consists of 15 residues. Germline CDR1 reads SQVTM; CDR2 reads ANQGSEA. CDR3 loop: CSVEDTGGPFNEQFF. DNA for the CDR3: TGCAGCGTTGAAGATACGGGGGGCCCTTTCAATGAGCAGTTCTTC.

This chain uses TRBV7-2 with TRBJ2-7, with 7 bases identical to TRBD2. Trimming took 5 bases from V and 3 from J; bases not matched to a gene: 13. The germline V gene has CDR1 SGHTA and CDR2 FQGNSA. The CDR3 length is 16 residues. CDR3 in amino acids: CASSPSGRGGDYEQYF. In DNA, the CDR3 is TGTGCCAGCAGCCCATCGGGGAGGGGCGGGGACTACGAGCAGTACTTC.

The chain links TRBV9 to TRBJ2-1, with 9 bases aligning to TRBD2. The length of the CDR3 is 15 residues. V lost 3 bases, J lost 5 bases, and 6 bases stayed unmatched. Germline V gives CDR1 SGDLS, CDR2 YYNGEE. This CDR3 reads CASSAQTSGNNEQFF. The CDR3, as DNA: TGTGCCAGCAGCGCTCAGACTAGCGGTAACAATGAGCAGTTCTTC.

The chain links TRBV7-9 to TRBJ2-1; 12 nucleotides agree with TRBD2. CDR1 and CDR2 (germline): SEHNR, FQNEAQ (reference sequence). V shed 4 bases, J shed 5 bases, and the junction held 6 bases outside the gene matches. This CDR3 region has 16 residues. The CDR3 DNA is TGTGCCAGCAGCTCAACGACTAGCGGGGGAAACAATGAGCAGTTCTTC. Translated: CASSSTTSGGNNEQFF. Full variable domain (remainder filled in from reference TRBV7-9 and TRBJ2-1): DTGVSQNPRHKITKRGQNVTFRCDPISEHNRLYWYRQTLGQGPEFLTYFQNEAQLEKSRLLSDRFSAERPKGSFSTLEIQRTEQGDSAMYLCASSSTTSGGNNEQFFGPGTRLTVL.